What follows is one T cell receptor beta chain and its context. Its antigen is currently unknown. This sample is drawn from a study of cytomegalovirus exposure and HLA in healthy donors. Study conclusions and caveats: According to the study, around 150 TCR beta chains were cytomegalovirus-associated.

Germline assignment: CDR1 MNHEY and CDR2 SVGAGI. V lost 5 bases to trimming and J lost 3 bases, with 13 bases between them. The CDR3 runs 14 residues. Sequencing was performed with immunoSEQ multiplex PCR; in TCRdb, only in-frame clones are kept and a portion is missing. The sample has roughly 240,000 clones, about 87% seen once. The sequenced sample consisted of PBMCs. The chain joins TRBV6-5 to TRBJ1-2; D unclear. The TCR was taken from a man aged 18 to 30 in good health and CMV-seronegative. Here the CDR3 DNA reads TGTGCCAGCAGTCCACCAGACACGGACTATGGCTACACCTTC. Its protein is CASSPPDTDYGYTF.